This T cell receptor (beta chain) was recorded in a study of cytomegalovirus exposure and HLA in healthy donors. The wider study: The roughly 670 first-cohort repertoires shared a platform with the 130 or so validation repertoires, as reported in a later analysis. Study-wide findings and caveats: Generally TCR sequences proved uncommon, though certain public TCRs appeared in numerous donors. The authors listed about 170 TCR beta chains as cytomegalovirus-associated.

The assay was immunoSEQ multiplex PCR, and TCRdb's table has in-frame clones only and misses some. The data contain about 140,000 clones, approximately 85% of them singletons. This clone was observed once. Antigen: not known. Among the 110 or so subjects of the validation cohort, separate from the 666-subject first cohort, were the donors. The V gene end was trimmed by 5 bases and the J gene end by 8 bases; junction bases not matched to a gene: 5. CDR1 and CDR2 (germline): MNHNS, SASEGT. The CDR3 covers 13 residues. The TCR was taken from a woman aged 30 to 39 in good health and CMV-seronegative. The J gene is TRBJ1-4, the V gene TRBV6-1; 7 positions agree with TRBD1. The specimen was PBMCs. The CDR3 protein is CASSPQTGEKLFF. The CDR3 region has the DNA TGTGCCAGCAGTCCTCAGACAGGGGAAAAACTGTTTTTT.